This T cell receptor beta chain was recovered during a study of radiotherapy plus CTLA-4 blockade in lung cancer. Measured with immunoSEQ multiplex PCR; TCRdb has only the in-frame clones, and not every one. The repertoire holds 110,000 or so clones, with approximately 80% as singletons. On this clone: Its antigen is unidentified.

Per germline, CDR1 SGHRS and CDR2 YFSETQ. There are 14 residues in the CDR3. Broader study findings: Interferon-beta, together with early blood T cell clone dynamics, reportedly best predicted response. TCR clones originating in tumors grew in number in blood after radiotherapy plus ipilimumab.

The clonotype originates from a human donor with non-small cell lung cancer who had a partial response to radiotherapy plus ipilimumab. The sequencing used peripheral blood, collected from a patient treated with radiotherapy plus ipilimumab. The chain links TRBV5-1 to TRBJ2-5; TRBD1 matches 8 bases. The DNA end lines up better with TRBJ2-7; the J call may be wrong. The CDR3 spells CASSPGQETYEQYF. The DNA for the CDR3 is TGCGCCAGCAGCCCGGGACAGGAGACCTACGAGCAGTACTTC.